Below are 3 T cell receptor beta chains sequenced from a single sample in a study of Graves' ophthalmopathy and Graves' hyperthyroidism. Amplification targeted the TCR beta CDR3 regions, with RNA transcripts as the source material. HTBI primers were used in a first-round RT-PCR, which preceded a second-round multiplex PCR. Using its own MiXCR run on the multiplex PCR reads, TCRdb lists one record per CDR3 protein. The sample consists of 600,000 to 650,000 distinct CDR3 sequences, roughly 20% of them appearing once. Sequenced sample: peripheral blood. These TCRs come from a woman aged 18-29 years with stable Graves' hyperthyroidism. Some clones in this sample may be carry-over from other donors' samples.

This clonotype was seen repeatedly, ten times or more. The J gene is TRBJ1-2, the V gene TRBV4-1; the match to TRBD1 covers 7 bases. Germline V gives CDR1 MGHRA, CDR2 YSYEKL. This CDR3 comprises 15 residues. The J segment lost 5 bases and the V segment lost 4 bases, leaving 10 bases of the junction unmatched. The CDR3 nucleotides read TGCGCCAGCAGCCCCGGACAGGCTGCCGGGTATGGCTACACCTTC. The encoded protein is CASSPGQAAGYGYTF.

This clonotype was recorded many times. This chain joins TRBV5-1 and TRBJ1-3, with 11 nucleotides matching TRBD1. The CDR3 has 16 residues. Germline V gives CDR1 SGHRS, CDR2 YFSETQ. V lost 5 bases and J lost 4; bases outside the gene matches: 8. CDR3 amino acids: CASSSGQGASGNTIYF. DNA for the CDR3: TGCGCCAGCAGTTCCGGACAGGGGGCATCCGGAAACACCATATATTTT.

The rearrangement uses TRBV2 and TRBJ2-2; D is undetermined. The CDR3 has 14 residues. Per germline, CDR1 SNHLY and CDR2 FYNNEI. Trimming pared 7 bases from V and 6 bases from J, leaving 15 bases between. This chain's CDR3 is CASTLGPSAGELFF. The DNA for the CDR3 is TGTGCCAGCACGCTTGGACCTTCCGCCGGGGAGCTGTTTTTT.